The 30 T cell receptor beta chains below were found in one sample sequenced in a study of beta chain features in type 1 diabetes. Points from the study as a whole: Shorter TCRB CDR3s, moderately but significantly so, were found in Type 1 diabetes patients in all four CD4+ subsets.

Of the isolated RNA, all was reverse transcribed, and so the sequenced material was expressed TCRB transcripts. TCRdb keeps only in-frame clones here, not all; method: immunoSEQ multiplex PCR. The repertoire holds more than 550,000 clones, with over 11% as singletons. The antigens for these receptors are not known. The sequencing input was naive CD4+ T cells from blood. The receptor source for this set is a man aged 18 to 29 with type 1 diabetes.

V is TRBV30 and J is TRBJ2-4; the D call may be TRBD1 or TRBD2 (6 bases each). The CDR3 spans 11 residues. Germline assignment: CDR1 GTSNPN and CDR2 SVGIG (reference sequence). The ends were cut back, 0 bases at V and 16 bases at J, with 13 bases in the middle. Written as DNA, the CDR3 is TGTGCCTGGAGTGTGGGCCGGGGGCGTTACTTC. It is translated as CAWSVGRGRYF. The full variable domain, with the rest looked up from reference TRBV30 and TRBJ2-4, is SQTIHQWPATLVQPVGSPLSLECTVEGTSNPNLYWYRQAAGRGLQLLFYSVGIGQISSEVPQNLSASRPQDRQFILSSKKLLLSDSGFYLCAWSVGRGRYFGAGTRLSVL.

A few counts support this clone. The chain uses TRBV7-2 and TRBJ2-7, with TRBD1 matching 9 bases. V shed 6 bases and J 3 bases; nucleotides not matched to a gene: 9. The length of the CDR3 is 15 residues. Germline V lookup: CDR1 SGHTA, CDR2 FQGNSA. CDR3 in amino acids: CASRLTPGQGYEQYF. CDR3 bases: TGTGCCAGCAGGCTCACTCCGGGACAGGGCTACGAGCAGTACTTC.

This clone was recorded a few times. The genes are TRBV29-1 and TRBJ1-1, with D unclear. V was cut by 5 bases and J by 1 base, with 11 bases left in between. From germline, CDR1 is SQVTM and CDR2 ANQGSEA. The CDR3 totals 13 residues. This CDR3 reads CSVSASPNTEAFF. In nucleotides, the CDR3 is TGCAGCGTTAGTGCATCTCCGAACACTGAAGCTTTCTTT.

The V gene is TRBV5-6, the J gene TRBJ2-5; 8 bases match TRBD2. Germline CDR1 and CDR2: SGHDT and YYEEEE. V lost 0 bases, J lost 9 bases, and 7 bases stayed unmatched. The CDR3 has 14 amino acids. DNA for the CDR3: TGTGCCAGCAGCTTGGTTCTTAGCGGGAAATCCCAGTACTTC. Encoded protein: CASSLVLSGKSQYF.

The CDR3 spells CASSLEPYRAGNQPQHF. The CDR3 DNA is TGTGCCAGCAGCTTAGAACCTTACAGGGCGGGCAATCAGCCCCAGCATTTT. The V and J genes are TRBV7-2 and TRBJ1-5; perhaps TRBD1 as D (6 bases). V lost 1 base and J 2 bases, leaving 15 bases between the germline ends. Germline V CDR1 and CDR2: SGHTA, FQGNSA. This CDR3 has 17 residues.

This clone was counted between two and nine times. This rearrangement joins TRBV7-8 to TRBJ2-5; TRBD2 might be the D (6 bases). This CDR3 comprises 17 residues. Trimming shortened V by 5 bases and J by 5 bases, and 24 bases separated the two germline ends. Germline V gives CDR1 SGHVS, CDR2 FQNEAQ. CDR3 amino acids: CASSPNRTRGKRETQYF. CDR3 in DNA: TGTGCCAGCAGCCCCAATCGAACTCGGGGGAAGCGTGAGACCCAGTACTTC.

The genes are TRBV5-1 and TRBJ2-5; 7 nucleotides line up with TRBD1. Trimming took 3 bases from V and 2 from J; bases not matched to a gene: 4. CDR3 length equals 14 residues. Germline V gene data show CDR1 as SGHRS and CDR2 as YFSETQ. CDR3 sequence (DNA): TGCGCCAGCAGCTCCGAGGGACAGCAAGAGACCCAGTACTTC. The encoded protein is CASSSEGQQETQYF.

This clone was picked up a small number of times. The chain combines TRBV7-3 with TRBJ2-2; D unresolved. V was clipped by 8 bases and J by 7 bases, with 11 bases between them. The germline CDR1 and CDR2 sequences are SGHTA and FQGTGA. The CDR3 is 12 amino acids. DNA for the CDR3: TGTGCCAGCTCCACCCCGCGCGGGGAGCTGTTTTTT. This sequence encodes CASSTPRGELFF. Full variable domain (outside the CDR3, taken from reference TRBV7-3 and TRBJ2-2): GAGVSQTPSNKVTEKGKYVELRCDPISGHTALYWYRQSLGQGPEFLIYFQGTGAADDSGLPNDRFFAVRPEGSVSTLKIQRTERGDSAVYLCASSTPRGELFFGEGSRLTVL.

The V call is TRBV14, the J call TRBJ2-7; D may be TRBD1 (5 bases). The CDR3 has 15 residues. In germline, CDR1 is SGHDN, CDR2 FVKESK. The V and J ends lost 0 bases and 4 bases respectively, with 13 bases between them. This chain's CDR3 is CASSQDLRGLYEQYF. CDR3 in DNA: TGTGCCAGCAGCCAAGACCTTAGGGGATTGTACGAGCAGTACTTC.

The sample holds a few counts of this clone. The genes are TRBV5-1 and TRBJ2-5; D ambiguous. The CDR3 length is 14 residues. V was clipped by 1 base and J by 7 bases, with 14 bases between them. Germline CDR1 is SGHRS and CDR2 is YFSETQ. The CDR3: CASSLRAQDGTQYF. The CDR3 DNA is TGCGCCAGCAGCTTGAGGGCCCAGGATGGGACCCAGTACTTC. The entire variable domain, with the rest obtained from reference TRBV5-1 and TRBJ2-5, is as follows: KAGVTQTPRYLIKTRGQQVTLSCSPISGHRSVSWYQQTPGQGLQFLFEYFSETQRNKGNFPGRFSGRQFSNSRSEMNVSTLELGDSALYLCASSLRAQDGTQYFGPGTRLLVL.

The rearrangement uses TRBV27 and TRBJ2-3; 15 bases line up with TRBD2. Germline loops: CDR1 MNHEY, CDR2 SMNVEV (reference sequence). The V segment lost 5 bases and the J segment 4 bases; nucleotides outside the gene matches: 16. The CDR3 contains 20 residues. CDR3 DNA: TGTGCCAGCAGTCCCCTCGGACTAGCGGGGGGGCCTCGTGTGGCAGATACGCAGTATTTT. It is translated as CASSPLGLAGGPRVADTQYF.

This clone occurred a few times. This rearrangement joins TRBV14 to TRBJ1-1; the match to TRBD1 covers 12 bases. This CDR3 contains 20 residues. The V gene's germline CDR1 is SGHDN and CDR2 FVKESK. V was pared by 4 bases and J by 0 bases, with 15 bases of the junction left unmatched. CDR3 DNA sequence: TGTGCCAGCAGCCGAACGGGACAGGGGGCTTCAGGACGCATGAACACTGAAGCTTTCTTT. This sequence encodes CASSRTGQGASGRMNTEAFF.

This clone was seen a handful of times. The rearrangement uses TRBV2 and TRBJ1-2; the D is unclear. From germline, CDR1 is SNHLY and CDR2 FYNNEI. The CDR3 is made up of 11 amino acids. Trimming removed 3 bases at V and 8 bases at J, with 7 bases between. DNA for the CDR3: TGTGCCAGCAGTGAGTCCGGAGGCTACACCTTC. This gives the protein CASSESGGYTF.

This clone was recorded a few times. This CDR3 reads CASSFRQGADTQYF. As DNA, the CDR3 is TGTGCCAGCAGCTTTCGTCAGGGTGCAGATACGCAGTATTTT. This chain uses TRBV11-2 with TRBJ2-3, with D perhaps matching TRBD1 (5 bases). Per germline, CDR1 SGHAT and CDR2 FQNNGV. The CDR3 extends over 14 amino acids. The V and J ends lost 3 bases and 4 bases respectively, with 11 bases between them.

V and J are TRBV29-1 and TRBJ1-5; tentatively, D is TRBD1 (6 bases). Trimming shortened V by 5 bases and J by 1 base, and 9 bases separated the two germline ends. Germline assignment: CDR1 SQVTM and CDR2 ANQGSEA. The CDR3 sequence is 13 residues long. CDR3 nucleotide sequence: TGCAGCGTTCATACAGGGAGCAATCAGCCCCAGCATTTT. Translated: CSVHTGSNQPQHF.

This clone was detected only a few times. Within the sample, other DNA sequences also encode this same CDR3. Written as DNA, the CDR3 is TGCGCCAGCAGCCCTAGCGGCACAGATACGCAGTATTTT. Its protein is CASSPSGTDTQYF. This rearrangement joins TRBV5-1 to TRBJ2-3, with D possibly being TRBD2 (6 bases). This CDR3 region has 13 residues. V gave up 4 bases and J gave up 1 base, with 7 bases separating them. CDR1 is SGHRS, CDR2 YFSETQ, per germline.

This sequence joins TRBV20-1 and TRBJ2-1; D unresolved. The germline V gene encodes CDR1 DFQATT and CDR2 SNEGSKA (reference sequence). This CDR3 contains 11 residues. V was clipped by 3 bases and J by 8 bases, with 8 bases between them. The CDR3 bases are TGCAGTGCTAGGGGTAGTCATGAGCAGTTCTTC. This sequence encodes CSARGSHEQFF.

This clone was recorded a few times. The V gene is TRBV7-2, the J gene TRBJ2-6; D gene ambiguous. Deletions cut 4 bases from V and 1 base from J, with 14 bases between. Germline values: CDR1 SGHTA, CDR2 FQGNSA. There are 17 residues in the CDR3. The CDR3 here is CASSSSSGYSGANVLTF. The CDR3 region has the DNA TGTGCCAGCAGCTCATCTAGTGGGTATTCTGGGGCCAACGTCCTGACTTTC.

The CDR3 region has the DNA TGTGCCAGCAGTCCGGACAGATCCTACGAGCAGTACTTC. Translation: CASSPDRSYEQYF. V gene TRBV7-3 combines with J gene TRBJ2-7; perhaps TRBD1 as D (6 bases). The CDR3 runs 13 residues. Germline V gene lookup returns CDR1 SGHTA and CDR2 FQGTGA. V was shortened by 6 bases and J by 1 base, with 10 bases between the two germline ends. The full variable domain, rest sourced from reference TRBV7-3 and TRBJ2-7, is GAGVSQTPSNKVTEKGKYVELRCDPISGHTALYWYRQSLGQGPEFLIYFQGTGAADDSGLPNDRFFAVRPEGSVSTLKIQRTERGDSAVYLCASSPDRSYEQYFGPGTRLTVT.

CDR3 DNA: TGTGCCAGCAGCTCGAACAGGGGGTCCTACGAGCAGTACTTC. Encoded protein: CASSSNRGSYEQYF. This sequence joins TRBV5-4 and TRBJ2-7, with TRBD1 identical over 8 bases. The CDR3 runs 14 residues. Trimming removed 3 bases from V and 1 base from J; junction bases left unmatched: 3. Germline CDR1 reads SGHNT; CDR2 reads YYREEE (reference sequence).

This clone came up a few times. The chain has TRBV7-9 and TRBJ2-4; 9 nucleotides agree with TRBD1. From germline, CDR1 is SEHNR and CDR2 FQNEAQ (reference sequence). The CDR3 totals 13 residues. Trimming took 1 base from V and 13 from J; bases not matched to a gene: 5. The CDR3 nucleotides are TGTGCCAGCAGCTTAGGTGGGGACAGGGCCCAGTACTTC. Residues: CASSLGGDRAQYF. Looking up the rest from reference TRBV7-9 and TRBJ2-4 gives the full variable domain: DTGVSQNPRHKITKRGQNVTFRCDPISEHNRLYWYRQTLGQGPEFLTYFQNEAQLEKSRLLSDRFSAERPKGSFSTLEIQRTEQGDSAMYLCASSLGGDRAQYFGAGTRLSVL.

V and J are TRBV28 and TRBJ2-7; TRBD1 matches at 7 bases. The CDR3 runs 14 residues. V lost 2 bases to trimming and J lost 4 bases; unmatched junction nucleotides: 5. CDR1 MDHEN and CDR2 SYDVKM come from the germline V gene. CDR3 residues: CASSLLDREYEQYF. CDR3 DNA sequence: TGTGCCAGCAGTTTACTCGACAGGGAGTACGAGCAGTACTTC.

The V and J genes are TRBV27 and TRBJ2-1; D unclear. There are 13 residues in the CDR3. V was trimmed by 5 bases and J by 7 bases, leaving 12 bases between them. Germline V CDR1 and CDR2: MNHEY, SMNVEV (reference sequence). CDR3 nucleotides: TGTGCCAGCAGTCCCAATGGTCGGAATGAGCAGTTCTTC. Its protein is CASSPNGRNEQFF.

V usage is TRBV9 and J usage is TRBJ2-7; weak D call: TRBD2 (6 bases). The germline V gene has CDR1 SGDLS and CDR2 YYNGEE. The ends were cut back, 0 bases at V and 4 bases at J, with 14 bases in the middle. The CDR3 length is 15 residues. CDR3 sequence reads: CASSVATGAVYEQYF. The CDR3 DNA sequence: TGTGCCAGCAGCGTAGCAACGGGAGCGGTGTACGAGCAGTACTTC.

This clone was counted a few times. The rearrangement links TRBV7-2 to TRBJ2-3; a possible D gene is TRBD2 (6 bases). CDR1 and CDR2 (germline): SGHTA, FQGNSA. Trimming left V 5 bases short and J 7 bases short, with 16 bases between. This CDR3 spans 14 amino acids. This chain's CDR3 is CASSPPIGGYTQYF. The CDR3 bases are TGTGCCAGCAGCCCGCCGATCGGGGGATATACGCAGTATTTT.

The CDR3 nucleotides are TGTGCCAGCAGCCTCCCGAAATACGAGCAGTACTTC. Protein sequence: CASSLPKYEQYF. The rearrangement links TRBV28 to TRBJ2-7; D is undetermined. Germline loops: CDR1 MDHEN, CDR2 SYDVKM. CDR3 size: 12 residues. Trimming removed 6 bases from V and 4 bases from J, with 10 bases in between.

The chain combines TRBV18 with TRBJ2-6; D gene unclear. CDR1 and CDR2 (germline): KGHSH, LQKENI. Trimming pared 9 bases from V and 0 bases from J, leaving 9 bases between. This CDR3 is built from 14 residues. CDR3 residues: CASRISSGANVLTF. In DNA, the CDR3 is TGTGCCAGTCGAATTTCCTCTGGGGCCAACGTCCTGACTTTC.

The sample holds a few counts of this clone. CDR3 loop: CSVEVFYEQYF. The CDR3 DNA is TGCAGCGTTGAAGTCTTCTACGAGCAGTACTTC. The chain is built from TRBV29-1 and TRBJ2-7, with D unresolved. V was cut by 1 base and J by 3 bases, with 4 bases left in between. The CDR3 has 11 amino acids. Germline loops: CDR1 SQVTM, CDR2 ANQGSEA.

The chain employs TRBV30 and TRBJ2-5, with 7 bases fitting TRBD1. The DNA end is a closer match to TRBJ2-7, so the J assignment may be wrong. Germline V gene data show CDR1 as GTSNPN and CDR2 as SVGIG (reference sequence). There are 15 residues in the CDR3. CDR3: CAWSVPRQGGYEQYF. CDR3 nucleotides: TGTGCCTGGAGTGTACCGAGACAGGGTGGGTACGAGCAGTACTTC.

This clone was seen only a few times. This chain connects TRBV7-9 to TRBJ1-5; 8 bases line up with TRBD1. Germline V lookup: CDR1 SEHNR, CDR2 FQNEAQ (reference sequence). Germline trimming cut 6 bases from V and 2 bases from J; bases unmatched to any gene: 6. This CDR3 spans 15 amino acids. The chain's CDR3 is CASSDRGGGNQPQHF. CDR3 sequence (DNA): TGTGCCAGCAGTGACAGGGGAGGAGGCAATCAGCCCCAGCATTTT.